This paragraph reports one T cell receptor (beta chain). Its antigen remains unidentified. Base quality data are lacking; no much larger clone is found one base away. PBMCs were separated by density centrifugation and stained for CD3, CD4 and CD8, after which CD4+ and CD8+ T cells were sorted on a FACSAria. Scalp biopsies and blood samples were provided by unaffected controls. The receptor library was made with the immunoSEQ multiplex PCR assay. RNA was extracted from all samples and reverse transcribed into cDNA, which served as template for TCR sequencing. First-strand cDNA was synthesized with SuperScript III using a 2:1 mix of oligo-dT and random hexamers. Amplification bias was assessed with a synthetic immune receptor repertoire, and residual bias was removed computationally. Regarding the original processing steps: Raw reads were preprocessed to remove errors, and CDR3 was defined by IMGT conventions from the conserved cysteine to phenylalanine. To get clonality, Shannon entropy was normalized by log2 of the number of productive unique TCRs and the result was subtracted from 1. Whether scalp clones were CD4 or CD8 was inferred by matching scalp TCRbeta sequences against CD4 and CD8 repertoires sorted from blood. Sourced from immuneACCESS, this table was stored by TCRdb with only in-frame sequences that have V and J called. A share of the clones is absent; for the studies checked, an unresolved V gene accounts for under half, and the remainder has no known explanation. V and J calls plus clone size are reproduced from that table; the DNA served to infer D and trimming. The sample table records about 110,000 clones; 55% to 75% of these occur just once. The ten largest clones take up around a fifth of the sample.

The data originate from a study of CD8+ T cells in alopecia areata (dated by TCRdb to 2017 to 2018). Describing the broader study: To study T cell clonal expansion in alopecia areata, the researchers applied high-throughput TCRbeta sequencing to both the C3H/HeJ mouse model and human patients. In humans, TCRbeta sequencing was performed on scalp tissue and on sorted CD4+ and CD8+ peripheral blood T cells from healthy controls and from patients with patchy or totalis/universalis alopecia areata. Scalp clonality was compared among normal scalp (n=4), patchy alopecia areata scalp (n=8), and alopecia totalis/universalis scalp (n=8). The RNA source kit depended on sample type: the PAXgene miRNA kit for fixed scalp, the miRNeasy kit for PBMCs, and the RNeasy kit for mouse skin. Amplification of TCRbeta CDR3 regions was done by immunoSEQ multiplex PCR using 35 Vbeta forward primers and 13 Jbeta reverse primers. The research as a whole found: Shared TCR sequences between patients were less evident than in mice, which may be partly attributable to HLA diversity in the patient population. Unlike mouse skin, where gammadelta T cells dominate, normal human skin contains resident alphabeta T cells that get sequenced too, which complicates analysis of the scalp TCR repertoire. Higher clonality and more expanded CD8+ clones were observed in lesional scalp than in normal scalp, particularly in alopecia totalis/universalis, a finding suggestive of antigenic drive.

In the germline V gene, CDR1 corresponds to SGDLS and CDR2 to YYNGEE. The cysteine opens and the phenylalanine closes a CDR3 of 14 amino acids. CDR3 DNA is the only sequence kept; it has 42 bases, read in frame from the first base. V is pared back by 1 base and J by 3 bases, with 7 bases lying between the germline termini. Input material: CD8+ T cells sorted from blood. The sequence joins TRBV9 to TRBJ2-2; there is no confident call for the D gene. This sequence was found in a human donor in good health. The nucleotide sequence is given as TGTGCCAGCAGCGTATTTCCTTACACCGGGGAGCTGTTTTTT. Its coded protein is CASSVFPYTGELFF.